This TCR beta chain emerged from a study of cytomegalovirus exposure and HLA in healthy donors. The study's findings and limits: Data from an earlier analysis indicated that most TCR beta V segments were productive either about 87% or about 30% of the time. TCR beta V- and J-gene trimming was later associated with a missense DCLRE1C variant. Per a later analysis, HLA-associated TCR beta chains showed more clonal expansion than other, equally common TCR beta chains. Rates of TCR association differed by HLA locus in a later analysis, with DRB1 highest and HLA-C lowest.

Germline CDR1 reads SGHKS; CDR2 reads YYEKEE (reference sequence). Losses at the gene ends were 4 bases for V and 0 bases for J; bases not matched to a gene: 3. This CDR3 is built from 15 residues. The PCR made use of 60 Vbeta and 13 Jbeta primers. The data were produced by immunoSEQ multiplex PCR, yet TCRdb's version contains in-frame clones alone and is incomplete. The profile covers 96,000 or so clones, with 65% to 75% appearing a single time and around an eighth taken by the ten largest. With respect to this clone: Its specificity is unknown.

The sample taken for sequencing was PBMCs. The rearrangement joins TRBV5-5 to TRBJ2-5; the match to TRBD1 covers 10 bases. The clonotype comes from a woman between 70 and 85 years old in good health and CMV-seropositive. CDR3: CASSPTGGYQETQYF. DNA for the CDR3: TGTGCCAGCAGCCCGACAGGGGGCTACCAAGAGACCCAGTACTTC. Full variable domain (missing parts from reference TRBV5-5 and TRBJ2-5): DAGVTQSPTHLIKTRGQQVTLRCSPISGHKSVSWYQQVLGQGPQFIFQYYEKEERGRGNFPDRFSARQFPNYSSELNVNALLLGDSALYLCASSPTGGYQETQYFGPGTRLLVL.